Presented here are 5 T cell receptor beta chains from one specimen sequenced in a study of blood T cell repertoires in COVID-19. The repertoire was sequenced with immunoSEQ multiplex PCR; TCRdb's copy has only in-frame clones and lacks some. In the table there are tens of thousands of clones, 70% to 90% of which are singletons. What was sequenced was peripheral blood. The receptors come from a human donor in a cohort sampled during active COVID-19.

The rearrangement uses TRBV19 and TRBJ1-2; a possible D gene is TRBD1 (5 bases). Trimming took off 9 bases at V and 2 bases at J, with 19 bases between the two ends. The CDR3 is 15 residues long. Germline CDR1 and CDR2: LNHDA and SQIVND (reference sequence). The CDR3: CASRWRGKGNYGYTF. The CDR3 DNA reads as TGTGCCAGCCGGTGGAGGGGAAAAGGAAACTATGGCTACACCTTC.

This chain links TRBV6-1 with TRBJ1-2, with D unclear. Germline V gene data show CDR1 as MNHNS and CDR2 as SASEGT. This CDR3 has 15 residues. The V end lost 0 bases, the J end lost 8 bases, and 16 bases lay between the germline ends. CDR3 region: CASSEAPFAVTGYTF. The CDR3 coding sequence is TGTGCCAGCAGTGAAGCGCCCTTCGCAGTAACCGGCTACACCTTC.

The rearrangement uses TRBV7-2 and TRBJ2-1; D perhaps matches TRBD1 (5 bases). Trimming cost V 2 bases and J 6 bases, with 14 bases left between them. The CDR3 loop spans 15 amino acids. Germline V gene lookup returns CDR1 SGHTA and CDR2 FQGNSA. This CDR3 reads CASSLQGRTINEQFF. CDR3 in DNA: TGTGCCAGCAGCTTACAGGGCAGGACCATCAATGAGCAGTTCTTC.

This rearrangement joins TRBV7-2 to TRBJ2-1; 7 bases line up with TRBD2. The CDR3 is 15 residues long. Germline V gives CDR1 SGHTA, CDR2 FQGNSA. Trimming cost V 5 bases and J 9 bases; bases outside gene matches: 13. CDR3 in DNA: TGTGCCAGCAGCAACCTAGAGACTAGCTGGGCTGAGCAGTTCTTC. Its protein product is CASSNLETSWAEQFF.

The chain is built from TRBV30 and TRBJ2-2, with 10 bases that match TRBD2. V gave up 3 bases and J gave up 6 bases; unmatched junction bases: 7. The germline V gene has CDR1 GTSNPN and CDR2 SVGIG (reference sequence). CDR3 length: 15 residues. CDR3 sequence (DNA): TGTGCCTGGAGGAAAGCGGGAGGGGTCTCCGGGGAGCTGTTTTTT. Translation gives CAWRKAGGVSGELFF.